The TCR beta chain described here comes from a study of cytomegalovirus exposure and HLA in healthy donors. Findings of the study overall: Analyses of presence/absence relied on an assumption of roughly uniform sequencing depth across donors.

The CDR3 is made up of 15 amino acids. Germline CDR1 SGHRS, CDR2 YFSETQ. With V trimmed by 4 bases and J by 3 bases, 7 bases remained unmatched. In the case of this clone: Its antigen is unidentified.

The study ran its PCR with 60 Vbeta and 13 Jbeta primers. Sequenced by immunoSEQ multiplex PCR; TCRdb stores in-frame clones only, minus some. The sample yields about 120,000 clones, 60% to 85% seen once. The clonotype was recovered from a man younger than 40 in good health and CMV-seronegative. Sequencing used PBMCs. The chain links TRBV5-1 to TRBJ1-1; TRBD1 matches 9 bases. The CDR3 protein is CASSIRTGEYTEAFF. CDR3 sequence (DNA): TGCGCCAGCAGCATACGGACAGGGGAGTACACTGAAGCTTTCTTT.